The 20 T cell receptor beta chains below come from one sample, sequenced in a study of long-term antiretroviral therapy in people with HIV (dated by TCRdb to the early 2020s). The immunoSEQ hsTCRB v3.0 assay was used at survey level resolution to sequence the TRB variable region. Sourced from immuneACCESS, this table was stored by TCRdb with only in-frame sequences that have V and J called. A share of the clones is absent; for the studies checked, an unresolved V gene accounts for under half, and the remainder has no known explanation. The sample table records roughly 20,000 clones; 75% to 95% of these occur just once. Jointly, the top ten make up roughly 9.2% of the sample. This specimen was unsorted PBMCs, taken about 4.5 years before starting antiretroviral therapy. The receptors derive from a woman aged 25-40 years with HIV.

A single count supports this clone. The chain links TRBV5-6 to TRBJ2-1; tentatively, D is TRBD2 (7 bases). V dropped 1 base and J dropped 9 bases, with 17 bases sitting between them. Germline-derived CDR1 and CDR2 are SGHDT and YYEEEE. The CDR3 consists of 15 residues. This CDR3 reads CASSLRRGGPFEQFF. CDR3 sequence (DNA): TGTGCCAGCAGCTTGAGGAGGGGGGGCCCGTTTGAGCAGTTCTTC. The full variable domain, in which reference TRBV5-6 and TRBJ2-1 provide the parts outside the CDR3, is DAGVTQSPTHLIKTRGQQVTLRCSPKSGHDTVSWYQQALGQGPQFIFQYYEEEERQRGNFPDRFSGHQFPNYSSELNVNALLLGDSALYLCASSLRRGGPFEQFFGPGTRLTVL.

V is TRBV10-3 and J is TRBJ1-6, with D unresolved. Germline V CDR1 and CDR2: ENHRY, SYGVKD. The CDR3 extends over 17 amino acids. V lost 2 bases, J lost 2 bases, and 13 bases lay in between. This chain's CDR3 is CAISEEGRAPYNSPLHF. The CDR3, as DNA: TGTGCCATCAGTGAGGAAGGGAGAGCCCCCTATAATTCACCCCTCCACTTT.

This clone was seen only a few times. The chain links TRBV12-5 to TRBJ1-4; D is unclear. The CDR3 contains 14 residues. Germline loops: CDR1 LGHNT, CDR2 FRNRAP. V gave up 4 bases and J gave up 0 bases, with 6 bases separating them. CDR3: CASGSGATNEKLFF. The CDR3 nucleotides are TGTGCTAGTGGTTCCGGGGCAACTAATGAAAAACTGTTTTTT.

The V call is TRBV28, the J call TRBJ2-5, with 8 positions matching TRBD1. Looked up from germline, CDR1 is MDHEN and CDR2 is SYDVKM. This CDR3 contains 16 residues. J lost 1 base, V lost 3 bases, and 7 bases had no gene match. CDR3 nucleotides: TGTGCCAGCAGTTTGACAGGGGCCGGGGCCCAAGAGACCCAGTACTTC. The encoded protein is CASSLTGAGAQETQYF.

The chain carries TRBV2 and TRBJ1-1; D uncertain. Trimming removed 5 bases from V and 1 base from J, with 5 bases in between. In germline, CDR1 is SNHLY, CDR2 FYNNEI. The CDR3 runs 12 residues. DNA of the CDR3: TGTGCCAGCAGTACCGGGAACACTGAAGCTTTCTTT. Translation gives CASSTGNTEAFF.

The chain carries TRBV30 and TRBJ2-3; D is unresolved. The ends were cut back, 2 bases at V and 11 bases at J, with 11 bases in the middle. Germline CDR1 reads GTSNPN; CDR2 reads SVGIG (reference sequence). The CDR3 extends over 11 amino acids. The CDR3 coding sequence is TGTGCCTGGAGTCATACTATGGGGCAGTATTTT. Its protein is CAWSHTMGQYF. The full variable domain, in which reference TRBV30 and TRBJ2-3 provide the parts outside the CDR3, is SQTIHQWPATLVQPVGSPLSLECTVEGTSNPNLYWYRQAAGRGLQLLFYSVGIGQISSEVPQNLSASRPQDRQFILSSKKLLLSDSGFYLCAWSHTMGQYFGPGTRLTVL.

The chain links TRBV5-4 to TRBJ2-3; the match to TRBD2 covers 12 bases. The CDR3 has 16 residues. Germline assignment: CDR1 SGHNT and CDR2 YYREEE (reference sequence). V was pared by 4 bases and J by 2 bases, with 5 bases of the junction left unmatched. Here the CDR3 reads CASSVRLAGDTDTQYF. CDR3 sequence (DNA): TGTGCCAGCAGCGTTCGACTAGCGGGGGACACAGATACGCAGTATTTT. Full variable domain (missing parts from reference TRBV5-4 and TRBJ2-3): ETGVTQSPTHLIKTRGQQVTLRCSSQSGHNTVSWYQQALGQGPQFIFQYYREEENGRGNFPPRFSGLQFPNYSSELNVNALELDDSALYLCASSVRLAGDTDTQYFGPGTRLTVL.

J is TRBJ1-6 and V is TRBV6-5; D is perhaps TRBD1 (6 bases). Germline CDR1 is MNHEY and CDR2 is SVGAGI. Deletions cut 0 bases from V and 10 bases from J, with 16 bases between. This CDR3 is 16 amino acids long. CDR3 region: CASSYSRGGPRSPLHF. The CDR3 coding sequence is TGTGCCAGCAGTTACTCCCGGGGGGGCCCTAGGTCACCCCTCCACTTT.

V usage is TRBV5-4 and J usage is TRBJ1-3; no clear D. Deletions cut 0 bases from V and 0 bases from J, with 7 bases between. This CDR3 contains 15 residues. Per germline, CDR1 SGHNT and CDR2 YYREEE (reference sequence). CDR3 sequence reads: CASSLGGSSGNTIYF. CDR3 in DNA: TGTGCCAGCAGCTTGGGGGGAAGCTCTGGAAACACCATATATTTT.

The CDR3 DNA reads TGCGCCAGCAGCCAAGACCCAGGGGCTGATCAGCCCCAGCATTTT. It yields the protein CASSQDPGADQPQHF. The chain carries TRBV4-1 and TRBJ1-5; possible D gene TRBD1, 6 bases. The ends were cut back, 0 bases at V and 5 bases at J, with 11 bases in the middle. Germline V gives CDR1 MGHRA, CDR2 YSYEKL. The CDR3 is 15 residues long.

CDR3 sequence reads: CASSIDRDGLLAYEQYF. CDR3 coding DNA: TGTGCCAGTAGTATAGATCGGGATGGCCTCCTGGCCTACGAGCAGTACTTC. The chain joins TRBV19 to TRBJ2-7; tentatively, D is TRBD2 (5 bases). V gave up 0 bases and J gave up 2 bases, with 17 bases separating them. The CDR3 loop spans 17 amino acids. CDR1 is LNHDA and CDR2 is SQIVND in the germline V gene (reference sequence).

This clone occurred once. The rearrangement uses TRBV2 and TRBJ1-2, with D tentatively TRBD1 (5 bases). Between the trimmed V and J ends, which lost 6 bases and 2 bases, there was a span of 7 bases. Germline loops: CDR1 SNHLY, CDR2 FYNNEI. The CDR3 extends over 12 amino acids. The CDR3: CASRGVNYGYTF. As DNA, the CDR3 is TGTGCCAGCAGGGGGGTGAACTATGGCTACACCTTC.

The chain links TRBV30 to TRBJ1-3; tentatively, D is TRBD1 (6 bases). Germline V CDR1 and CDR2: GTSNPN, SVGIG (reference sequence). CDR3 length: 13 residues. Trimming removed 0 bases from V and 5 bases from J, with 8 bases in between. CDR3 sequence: CAWSVGQRNTIYF. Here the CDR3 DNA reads TGTGCCTGGAGTGTAGGACAGCGAAACACCATATATTTT. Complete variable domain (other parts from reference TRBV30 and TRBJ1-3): SQTIHQWPATLVQPVGSPLSLECTVEGTSNPNLYWYRQAAGRGLQLLFYSVGIGQISSEVPQNLSASRPQDRQFILSSKKLLLSDSGFYLCAWSVGQRNTIYFGEGSWLTVV.

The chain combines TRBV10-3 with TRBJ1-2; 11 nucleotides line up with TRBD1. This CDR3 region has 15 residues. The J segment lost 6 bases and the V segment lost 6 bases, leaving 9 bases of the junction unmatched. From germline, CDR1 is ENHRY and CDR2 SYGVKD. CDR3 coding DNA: TGTGCCATCAGCTTCTCTGGACAGGGGGCGGATGGCTACACCTTC. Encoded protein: CAISFSGQGADGYTF.

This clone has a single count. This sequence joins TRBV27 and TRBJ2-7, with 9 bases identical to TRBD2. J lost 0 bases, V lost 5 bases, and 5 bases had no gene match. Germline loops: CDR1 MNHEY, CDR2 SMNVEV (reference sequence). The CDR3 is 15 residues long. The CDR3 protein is CASSRGGGASYEQYF. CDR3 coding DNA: TGTGCCAGCAGTAGAGGCGGGGGGGCCTCCTACGAGCAGTACTTC.

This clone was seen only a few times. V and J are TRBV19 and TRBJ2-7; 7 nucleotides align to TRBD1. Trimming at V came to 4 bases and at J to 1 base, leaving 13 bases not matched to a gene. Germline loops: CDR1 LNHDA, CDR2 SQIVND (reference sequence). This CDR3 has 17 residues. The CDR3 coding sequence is TGTGCCAGTAGTAATCACCTCCGGGACAGCGCTTCCTACGAGCAGTACTTC. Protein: CASSNHLRDSASYEQYF.

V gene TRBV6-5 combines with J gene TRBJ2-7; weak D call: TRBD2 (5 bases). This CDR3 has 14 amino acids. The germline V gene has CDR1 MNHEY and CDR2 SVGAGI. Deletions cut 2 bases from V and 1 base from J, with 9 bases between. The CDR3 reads CASSYDEGSYEQYF. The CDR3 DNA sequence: TGTGCCAGCAGTTACGATGAGGGATCCTACGAGCAGTACTTC.

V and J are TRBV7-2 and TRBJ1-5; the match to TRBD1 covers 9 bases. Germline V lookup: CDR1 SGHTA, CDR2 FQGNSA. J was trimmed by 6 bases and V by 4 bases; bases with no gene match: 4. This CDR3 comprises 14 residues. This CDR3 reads CASSSTGGFQPQHF. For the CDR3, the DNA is TGTGCCAGCAGCTCCACAGGGGGCTTTCAGCCCCAGCATTTT.

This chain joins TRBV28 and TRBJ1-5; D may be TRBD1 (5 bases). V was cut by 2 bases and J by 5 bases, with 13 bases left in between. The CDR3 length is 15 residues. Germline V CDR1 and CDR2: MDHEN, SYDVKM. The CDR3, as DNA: TGTGCCAGCAGTTTACTAGAGGGACGCGATCAGCCCCAGCATTTT. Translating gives CASSLLEGRDQPQHF.

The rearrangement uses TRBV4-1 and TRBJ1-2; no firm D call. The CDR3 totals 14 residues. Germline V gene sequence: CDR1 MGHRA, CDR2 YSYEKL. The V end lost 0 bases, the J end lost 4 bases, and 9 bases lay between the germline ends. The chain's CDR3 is CASSQDTETYGYTF. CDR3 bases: TGCGCCAGCAGCCAAGATACAGAAACCTATGGCTACACCTTC.